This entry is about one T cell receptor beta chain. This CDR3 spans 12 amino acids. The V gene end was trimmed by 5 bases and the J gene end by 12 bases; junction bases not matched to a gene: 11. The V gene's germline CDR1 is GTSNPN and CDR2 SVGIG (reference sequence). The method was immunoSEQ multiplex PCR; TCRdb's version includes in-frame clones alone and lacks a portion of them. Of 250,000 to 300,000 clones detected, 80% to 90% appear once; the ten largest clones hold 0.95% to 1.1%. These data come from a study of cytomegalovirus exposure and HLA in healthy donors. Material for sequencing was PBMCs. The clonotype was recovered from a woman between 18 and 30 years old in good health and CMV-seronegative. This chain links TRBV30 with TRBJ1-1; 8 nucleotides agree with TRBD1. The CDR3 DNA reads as TGTGCCTGGTCACAGGACAGGGTAGATACTTTCTTT. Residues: CAWSQDRVDTFF.